There are a few counts of the clone carrying this TCR beta chain. Its target is unknown. Individuals with ophthalmopathy presented a Clinical Activity Score of at least 3, a NOSPECS grade of at least 4 and a duration under 3 months. The record originates from a study of T cells in Graves' hyperthyroidism and ophthalmopathy. Whole-study context: Prior to any treatment, at the point of initial diagnosis, peripheral blood was collected.

RNA transcripts provided the source from which TCR beta CDR3 regions were amplified. First-round RT-PCR with HTBI primers amplified the TCR CDR3 region. TCRdb used MiXCR to reprocess the multiplex PCR reads, holding one entry per CDR3 protein. The data show about 640,000 distinct CDR3 sequences, roughly 20% seen once. Broader study findings: Most thyroid clonotypes that were expanded above 0.001 also turned up in blood.

Material: blood. This sequence originates from a man aged 25 to 45 with Graves' ophthalmopathy.

The CDR3 spells CASSIGRGVPNEQFF. CDR3 nucleotide sequence: TGTGCCAGTAGTATCGGGCGGGGGGTCCCTAATGAGCAGTTCTTC. The V call is TRBV19, the J call TRBJ2-1; 8 bases line up with TRBD2. J was trimmed by 7 bases and V by 3 bases; bases with no gene match: 8. Germline V CDR1 and CDR2: LNHDA, SQIVND (reference sequence). The CDR3 spans 15 residues.